This T cell receptor beta chain came from a study of T cell changes during pregnancy in multiple sclerosis. V trimming: 7 bases; J trimming: 0 bases; junction bases outside the gene matches: 2. The CDR3 has 13 residues. The germline V gene has CDR1 SNHLY and CDR2 FYNNEI. Some clones are missing from TCRdb's copy, which holds only in-frame ones; the method was immunoSEQ multiplex PCR. This table holds tens of thousands of clones, about nine tenths found once. Sequencing was performed on peripheral blood, taken after pregnancy. This receptor was taken from a female donor in good health, enrolled as a control in a pregnancy study. The rearrangement joins TRBV2 to TRBJ1-1; TRBD1 aligns across 7 bases. CDR3 coding DNA: TGTGCCAGCACCAGGGGGATGAACACTGAAGCTTTCTTT. Amino acids: CASTRGMNTEAFF.